This TCR beta chain was sequenced in a study of OX40 agonist ivuxolimab in advanced cancers. Study-level results: The study observed clonal expansion of CD4+ and CD8+ blood T cells by week 6 at 0.1 to 3.0 mg/kg.

The CDR3 totals 14 residues. The V gene lost 2 bases and the J gene lost 5 bases, with 13 bases spanning the gap. Germline V lookup: CDR1 SGHDT, CDR2 YYEEEE. Clones were sequenced by immunoSEQ multiplex PCR, and TCRdb holds only the in-frame ones, with some missing. The sample yields about 48,000 clones, roughly 85% seen once. In the case of this clone: Its target is unknown.

Systemic immunosuppression or autoimmune disease history was grounds to exclude patients. This chain connects TRBV5-6 to TRBJ1-2; D is ambiguous. This TCR was sampled from an adult with an advanced solid tumor such as melanoma, head and neck, liver or kidney cancer. The material was CD4+ or CD8+ T cells sorted from blood, obtained in a trial of the OX40 agonist ivuxolimab. The CDR3 sequence: CASSLNFGFYGYTF. CDR3 in DNA: TGTGCCAGCAGCTTAAATTTTGGTTTTTATGGCTACACCTTC.